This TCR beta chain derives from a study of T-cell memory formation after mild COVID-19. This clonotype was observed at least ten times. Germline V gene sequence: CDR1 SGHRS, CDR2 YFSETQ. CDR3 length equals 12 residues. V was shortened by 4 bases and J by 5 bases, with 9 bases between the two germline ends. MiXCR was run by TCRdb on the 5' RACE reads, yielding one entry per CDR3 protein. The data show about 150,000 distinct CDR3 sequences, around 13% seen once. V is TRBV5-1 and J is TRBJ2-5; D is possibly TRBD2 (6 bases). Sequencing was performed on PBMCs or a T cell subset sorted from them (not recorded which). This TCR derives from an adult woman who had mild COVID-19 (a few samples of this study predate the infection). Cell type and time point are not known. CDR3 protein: CASSVGGETQYF. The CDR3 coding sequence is TGCGCCAGCAGCGTCGGAGGGGAGACCCAGTACTTC.